Sequencing of this T cell receptor beta chain was carried out in a study of blood T cell repertoires in COVID-19. The wider study: Sites across the United States, Italy and Spain contributed samples from acute and convalescent COVID-19. In each case, the material was cDNA or gDNA derived from T cells, B-cell-depleted T cells, or PBMCs.

As processed by the authors: Nucleated cell number was recorded as an estimate derived from reference gene primer amplification. Profiling relied on immunoSEQ multiplex PCR, and the TCRdb table lists in-frame clones only, not all of them. Clone size and the V and J calls come from that table; the DNA yielded D and trimming. The sample contains approximately 300,000 clones, around four fifths of which appear only once. Germline V gene lookup returns CDR1 MDHEN and CDR2 SYDVKM. Trimming stripped 2 bases from V and 0 bases from J, with 22 bases between. The CDR3 is 19 residues long. This TCR derives from a woman between 50 and 59 years old with active or convalescent COVID-19. The rearrangement joins TRBV28 to TRBJ1-2; no firm D call. Source material: peripheral blood. The CDR3 sequence is CASSLTGVSPKLSNYGYTF. The CDR3 bases are TGTGCCAGCAGTTTAACCGGGGTCTCGCCGAAGCTTTCTAACTATGGCTACACCTTC.